The source of this T cell receptor (beta chain) is a study of shared clonotypes between healthy human individuals. Looking at the study overall: The study enrolled a couple of women and three men aged 18 to 49. Study results and limitations: Four donors shared roughly 5% of their naive CD4 clonotypes. Relative to clonotypes present in all four donors, those not shared had lower generation probabilities.

Details on this clone: The antigen is not known. Compared with germline, one end of the junction differs, possibly owing to a read error.

A CD45RA+ naive subset and a CD45RA-negative memory subset were split from CD4+ cells. The protocol was immunoSEQ multiplex PCR, while the TCRdb copy is restricted to in-frame clones and leaves out a portion. This table holds roughly 2.5 million clones, about 92% found once. CDR1 and CDR2 (germline): SGHDN, FVKESK. The CDR3 has 14 residues. Sequencing used naive CD4+ T cells sorted from blood. Subset: CD45RA+ positively selected. The clonotype comes from a man aged 18 to 35 in good health. The rearrangement links TRBV14 to TRBJ2-7; D not certain. CDR3 sequence (DNA): TGTGCCAGCAGCCAAGTGGCTGGGCCGCTGAGTTTCGCCTTC. Protein product: CASSQVAGPLSFAF. The complete variable domain, with remaining parts taken from reference TRBV14 and TRBJ2-7, reads EAGVTQFPSHSVIEKGQTVTLRCDPISGHDNLYWYRRVMGKEIKFLLHFVKESKQDESGMPNNRFLAERTGGTYSTLKVQPAELEDSGVYFCASSQVAGPLSFAFGPGTRLTVT.